This T cell receptor (beta chain) was obtained from a study of blood T cell repertoires in COVID-19. The overall study: The United States, Italy and Spain provided the acute and convalescent COVID-19 samples. Sources were T cells, B-cell-depleted T cells, or PBMCs; the material itself was cDNA or gDNA.

Original analysis: Using reference gene primer amplification, nucleated cell counts were estimated. Profiled with immunoSEQ multiplex PCR; TCRdb holds only in-frame clones, not every one. V and J calls and clone size follow that table, whereas D and trimming were derived from the DNA. The table shows around 280,000 clones, with roughly 90% occurring only once. The V end was cut by 0 bases, the J end by 2 bases, with 15 bases between. The CDR3 has 17 residues. Germline CDR1 LGHDT, CDR2 YNNKEL (reference sequence). The sequenced material came from peripheral blood. The chain joins TRBV3-1 (or the pseudogene TRBV3-2) to TRBJ2-3, with D possibly being TRBD2 (6 bases). The TCR was taken from a woman in her 50s who had recovered from COVID-19. CDR3 residues: CASSQDGQGGFTDTQYF. CDR3 DNA: TGTGCCAGCAGCCAAGACGGGCAGGGAGGATTCACAGATACGCAGTATTTT.